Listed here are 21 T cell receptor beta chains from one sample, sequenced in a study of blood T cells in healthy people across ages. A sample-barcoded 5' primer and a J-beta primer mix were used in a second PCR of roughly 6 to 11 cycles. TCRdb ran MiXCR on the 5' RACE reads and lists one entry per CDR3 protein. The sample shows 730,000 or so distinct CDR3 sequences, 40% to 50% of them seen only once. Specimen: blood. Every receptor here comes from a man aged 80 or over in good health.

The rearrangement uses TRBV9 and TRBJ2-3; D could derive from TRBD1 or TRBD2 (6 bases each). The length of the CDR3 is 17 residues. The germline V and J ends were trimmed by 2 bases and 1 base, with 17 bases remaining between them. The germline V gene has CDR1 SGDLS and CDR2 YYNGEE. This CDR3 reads CASSVGLGGGGTDTQYF. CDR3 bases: TGTGCCAGCAGCGTGGGACTTGGGGGCGGCGGCACAGATACGCAGTATTTT. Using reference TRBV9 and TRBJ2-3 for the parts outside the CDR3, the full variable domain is DSGVTQTPKHLITATGQRVTLRCSPRSGDLSVYWYQQSLDQGLQFLIQYYNGEERAKGNILERFSAQQFPDLHSELNLSSLELGDSALYFCASSVGLGGGGTDTQYFGPGTRLTVL.

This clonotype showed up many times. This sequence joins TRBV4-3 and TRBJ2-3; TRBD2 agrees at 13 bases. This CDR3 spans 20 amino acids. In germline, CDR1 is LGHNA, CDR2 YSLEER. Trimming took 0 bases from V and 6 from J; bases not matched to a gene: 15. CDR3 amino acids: CASSQDTSRGTSGRADTQYF. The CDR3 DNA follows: TGCGCCAGCAGCCAAGATACGTCTCGGGGAACTAGCGGGAGGGCGGATACGCAGTATTTT.

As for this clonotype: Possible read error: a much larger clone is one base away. The CDR3 bases are TGTGCCAGCAGTAGTCGAGCGTCCAATGAGCAGTTCTTC. Its translation is CASSSRASNEQFF. The J gene is TRBJ2-1, the V gene TRBV11-2; D gene unclear. CDR3 length equals 13 residues. The germline V and J ends were trimmed by 6 bases and 6 bases, with 12 bases remaining between them. The germline V gene encodes CDR1 SGHAT and CDR2 FQNNGV.

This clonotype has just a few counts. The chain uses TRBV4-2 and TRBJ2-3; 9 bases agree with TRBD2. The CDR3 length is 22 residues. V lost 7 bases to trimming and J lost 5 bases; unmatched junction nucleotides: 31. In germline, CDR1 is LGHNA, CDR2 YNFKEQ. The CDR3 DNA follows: TGTGCCAGCACCCCTAAACGACAGGGTTCCCACCTTGCGGGAGGGCCAGTAGATACGCAGTATTTT. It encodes CASTPKRQGSHLAGGPVDTQYF.

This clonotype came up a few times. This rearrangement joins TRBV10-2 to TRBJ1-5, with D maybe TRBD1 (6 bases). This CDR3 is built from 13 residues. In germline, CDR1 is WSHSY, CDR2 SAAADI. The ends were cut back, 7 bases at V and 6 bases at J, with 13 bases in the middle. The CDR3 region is CASTNWGLQPQHF. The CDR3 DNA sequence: TGCGCCAGCACCAATTGGGGGCTTCAGCCCCAGCATTTT.

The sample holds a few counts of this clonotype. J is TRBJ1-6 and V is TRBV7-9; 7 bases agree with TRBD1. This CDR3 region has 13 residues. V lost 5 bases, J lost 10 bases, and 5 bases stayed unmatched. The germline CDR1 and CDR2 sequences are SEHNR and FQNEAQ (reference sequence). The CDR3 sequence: CASSGTGDSPLHF. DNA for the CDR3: TGTGCCAGCAGCGGAACAGGGGACTCACCCCTCCACTTT.

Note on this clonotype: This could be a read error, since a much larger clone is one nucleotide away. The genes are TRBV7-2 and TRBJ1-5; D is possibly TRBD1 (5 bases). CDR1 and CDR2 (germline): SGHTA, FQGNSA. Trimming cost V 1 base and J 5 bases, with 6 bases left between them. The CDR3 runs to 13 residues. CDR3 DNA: TGTGCCAGCAGCTTAGAAGGGGATCAGCCCCAGCATTTT. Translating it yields CASSLEGDQPQHF.

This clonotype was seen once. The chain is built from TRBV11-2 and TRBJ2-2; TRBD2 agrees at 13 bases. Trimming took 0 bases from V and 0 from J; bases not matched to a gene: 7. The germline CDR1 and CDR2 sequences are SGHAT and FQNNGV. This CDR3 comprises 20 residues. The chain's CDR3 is CASSLDGTSGAPANTGELFF. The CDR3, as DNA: TGTGCCAGCAGCTTAGATGGGACTAGCGGGGCCCCCGCGAACACCGGGGAGCTGTTTTTT.

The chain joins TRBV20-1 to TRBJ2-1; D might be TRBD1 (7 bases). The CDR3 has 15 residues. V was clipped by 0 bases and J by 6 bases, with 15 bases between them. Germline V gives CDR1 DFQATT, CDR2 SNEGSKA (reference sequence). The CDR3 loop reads CSAREPGGFGNEQFF. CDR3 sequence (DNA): TGCAGTGCTAGAGAGCCAGGGGGGTTTGGCAATGAGCAGTTCTTC.

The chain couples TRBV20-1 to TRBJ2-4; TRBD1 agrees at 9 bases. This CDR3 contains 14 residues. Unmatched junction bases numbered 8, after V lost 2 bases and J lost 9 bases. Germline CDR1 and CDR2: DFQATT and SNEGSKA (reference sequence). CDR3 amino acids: CSARITGGAGIQYF. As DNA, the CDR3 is TGCAGTGCTAGAATAACAGGGGGCGCCGGCATTCAGTACTTC.

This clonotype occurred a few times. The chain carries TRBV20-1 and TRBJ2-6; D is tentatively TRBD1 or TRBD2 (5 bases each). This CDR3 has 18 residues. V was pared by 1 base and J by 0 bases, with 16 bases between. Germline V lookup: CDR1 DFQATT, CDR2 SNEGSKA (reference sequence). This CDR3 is CSARVRGAADSGANVLTF. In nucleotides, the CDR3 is TGCAGTGCTAGAGTAAGAGGGGCCGCCGACTCTGGGGCCAACGTCCTGACTTTC.

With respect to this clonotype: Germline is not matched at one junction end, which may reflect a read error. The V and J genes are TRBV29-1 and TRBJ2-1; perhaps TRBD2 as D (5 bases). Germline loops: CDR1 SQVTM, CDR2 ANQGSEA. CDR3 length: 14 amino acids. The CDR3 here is CSVGGEDSYNGQFF. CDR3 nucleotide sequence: TGCAGCGTTGGCGGCGAGGACTCCTACAATGGGCAGTTCTTC.

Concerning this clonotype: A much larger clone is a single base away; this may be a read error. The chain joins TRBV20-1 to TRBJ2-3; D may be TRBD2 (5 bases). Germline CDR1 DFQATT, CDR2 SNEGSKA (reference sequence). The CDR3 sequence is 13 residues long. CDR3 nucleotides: TGCAGTACTAGAGAGGCCGACACAGATACGCAGTATTTT. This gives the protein CSTREADTDTQYF.

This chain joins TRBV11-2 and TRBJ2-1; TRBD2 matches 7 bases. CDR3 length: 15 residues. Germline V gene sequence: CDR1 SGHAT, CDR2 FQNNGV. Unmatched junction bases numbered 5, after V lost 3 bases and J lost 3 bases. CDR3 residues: CASSFAGTNYNEQFF. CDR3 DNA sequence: TGTGCCAGCAGCTTTGCTGGGACTAACTACAATGAGCAGTTCTTC. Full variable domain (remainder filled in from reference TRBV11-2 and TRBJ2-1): EAGVAQSPRYKIIEKRQSVAFWCNPISGHATLYWYQQILGQGPKLLIQFQNNGVVDDSQLPKDRFSAERLKGVDSTLKIQPAKLEDSAVYLCASSFAGTNYNEQFFGPGTRLTVL.

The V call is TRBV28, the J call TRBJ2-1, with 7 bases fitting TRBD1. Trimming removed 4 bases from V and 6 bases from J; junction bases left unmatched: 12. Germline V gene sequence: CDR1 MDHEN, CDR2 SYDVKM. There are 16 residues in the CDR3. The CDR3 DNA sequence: TGTGCCAGCAGTTCGCCCGGGGACAGCACATTCAATGAGCAGTTCTTC. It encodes CASSSPGDSTFNEQFF. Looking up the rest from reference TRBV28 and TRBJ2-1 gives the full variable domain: DVKVTQSSRYLVKRTGEKVFLECVQDMDHENMFWYRQDPGLGLRLIYFSYDVKMKEKGDIPEGYSVSREKKERFSLILESASTNQTSMYLCASSSPGDSTFNEQFFGPGTRLTVL.

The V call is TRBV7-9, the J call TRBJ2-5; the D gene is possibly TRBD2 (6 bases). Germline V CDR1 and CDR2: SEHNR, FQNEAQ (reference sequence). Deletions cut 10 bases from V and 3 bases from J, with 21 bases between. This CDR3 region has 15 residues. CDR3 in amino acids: CATTNDREMEETQYF. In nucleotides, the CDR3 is TGTGCCACGACCAACGACCGGGAGATGGAAGAGACCCAGTACTTC.

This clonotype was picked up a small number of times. The CDR3, as DNA: TGTGCCAGCAGCGAAAGGACCGCGAATTCACCCCTCCACTTT. Translating gives CASSERTANSPLHF. V and J are TRBV7-2 and TRBJ1-6; D uncertain. Looked up from germline, CDR1 is SGHTA and CDR2 is FQGNSA. The CDR3 consists of 14 residues. Trimming took 5 bases from V and 7 from J, leaving 12 bases between them.

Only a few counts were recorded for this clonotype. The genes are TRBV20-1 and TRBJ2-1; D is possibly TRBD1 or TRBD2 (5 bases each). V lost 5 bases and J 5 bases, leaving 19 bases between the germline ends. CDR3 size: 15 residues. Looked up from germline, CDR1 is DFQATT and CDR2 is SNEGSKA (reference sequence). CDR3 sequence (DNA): TGCAGTGCTCTCAATCCGGGGCGAAAACACAATGAGCAGTTCTTC. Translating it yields CSALNPGRKHNEQFF.

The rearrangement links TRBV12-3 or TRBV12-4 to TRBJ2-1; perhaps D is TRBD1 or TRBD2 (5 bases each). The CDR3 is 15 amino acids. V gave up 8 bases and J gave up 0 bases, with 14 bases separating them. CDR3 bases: TGTGCCAGCTGGAGAGGGGATAGCTCCTACAATGAGCAGTTCTTC. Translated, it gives CASWRGDSSYNEQFF.

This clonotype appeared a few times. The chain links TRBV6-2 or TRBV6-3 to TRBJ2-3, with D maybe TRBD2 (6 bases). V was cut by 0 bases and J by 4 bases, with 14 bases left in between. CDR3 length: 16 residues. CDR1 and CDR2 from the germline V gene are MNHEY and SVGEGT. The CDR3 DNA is TGTGCCAGCAGTTACTCGGTAGCGGTCGGGTCAGATACGCAGTATTTT. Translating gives CASSYSVAVGSDTQYF.

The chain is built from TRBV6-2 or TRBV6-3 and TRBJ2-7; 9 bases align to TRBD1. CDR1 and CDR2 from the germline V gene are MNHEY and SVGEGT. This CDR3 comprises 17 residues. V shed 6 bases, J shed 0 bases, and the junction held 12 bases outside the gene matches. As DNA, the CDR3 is TGTGCCAGCAGACCGACAGGGGGACTCAAAAGCTCCTACGAGCAGTACTTC. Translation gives CASRPTGGLKSSYEQYF.